Below are 16 T cell receptor beta chains sequenced from a single sample in a study of T cells in localized non-small cell lung cancer. Some clones are missing from TCRdb's copy, which holds only in-frame ones; the method was immunoSEQ multiplex PCR. The sample lists around 140,000 clones; about 90% were seen once. The sample in question was peripheral blood, obtained before any cancer treatment. These receptors were taken from an older female donor with stage I lung adenocarcinoma.

V usage is TRBV19 and J usage is TRBJ2-5; TRBD2 matches at 10 bases. The CDR3 extends over 14 amino acids. The V gene end was trimmed by 4 bases and the J gene end by 7 bases; junction bases not matched to a gene: 6. Germline V gene lookup returns CDR1 LNHDA and CDR2 SQIVND (reference sequence). The CDR3 sequence: CASSRTSGGGTQYF. The CDR3 DNA reads TGTGCCAGTAGTAGGACTAGCGGAGGGGGGACCCAGTACTTC. The entire variable domain, with the rest obtained from reference TRBV19 and TRBJ2-5, is as follows: DGGITQSPKYLFRKEGQNVTLSCEQNLNHDAMYWYRQDPGQGLRLIYYSQIVNDFQKGDIAEGYSVSREKKESFPLTVTSAQKNPTAFYLCASSRTSGGGTQYFGPGTRLLVL.

The CDR3 nucleotides read TGTGCCAGTAGTAAGGGCATCGGGAGGGCTTACAATGAGCAGTTCTTC. This sequence encodes CASSKGIGRAYNEQFF. The chain combines TRBV19 with TRBJ2-1; 8 positions match TRBD2. V shed 4 bases, J shed 4 bases, and the junction held 9 bases outside the gene matches. The CDR3 runs to 16 residues. CDR1 LNHDA and CDR2 SQIVND come from the germline V gene (reference sequence).

This chain joins TRBV29-1 and TRBJ1-1, with D tentatively TRBD1 (6 bases). This CDR3 spans 12 amino acids. Germline CDR1 reads SQVTM; CDR2 reads ANQGSEA. With 6 bases removed from V and 4 bases from J, the gap between germline ends came to 12 bases. The CDR3 bases are TGCAGCGTATATAGGGGGGTCACTGAAGCTTTCTTT. The encoded protein is CSVYRGVTEAFF.

The chain combines TRBV7-2 with TRBJ1-1, with D hard to call. Germline V gene sequence: CDR1 SGHTA, CDR2 FQGNSA. V was shortened by 1 base and J by 2 bases, with 8 bases between the two germline ends. This CDR3 has 14 amino acids. CDR3 residues: CASSLGQDNTEAFF. The CDR3 DNA is TGTGCCAGCAGCTTAGGCCAGGATAACACTGAAGCTTTCTTT.

The chain employs TRBV11-3 and TRBJ1-2; 7 nucleotides match TRBD1. V lost 7 bases to trimming and J lost 8 bases; unmatched junction nucleotides: 13. CDR1 and CDR2 (germline): SGHNT, YENEEA. CDR3 length: 14 residues. CDR3 sequence (DNA): TGTGCCAGCAATTACAGACAGGGAGGTTACGGCTACACCTTC. Protein: CASNYRQGGYGYTF.

The CDR3 nucleotides are TGCGCCAGCAGCGCCGGACAGGGTAGGGGCACCGGGGAGCTGTTTTTT. Its translation is CASSAGQGRGTGELFF. The V gene is TRBV5-1, the J gene TRBJ2-2, with 8 nucleotides matching TRBD1. The CDR3 extends over 16 amino acids. In germline, CDR1 is SGHRS, CDR2 YFSETQ. V was clipped by 4 bases and J by 4 bases; unmatched bases: 9.

This clone came up a few times. This rearrangement joins TRBV30 to TRBJ1-1, with no clear D. This CDR3 spans 12 amino acids. V lost 8 bases and J 4 bases, leaving 14 bases between the germline ends. The germline V gene encodes CDR1 GTSNPN and CDR2 SVGIG (reference sequence). The CDR3 loop is CARANEGTEAFF. CDR3 sequence (DNA): TGTGCCCGAGCGAACGAGGGCACTGAAGCTTTCTTT. Complete variable domain (other parts from reference TRBV30 and TRBJ1-1): SQTIHQWPATLVQPVGSPLSLECTVEGTSNPNLYWYRQAAGRGLQLLFYSVGIGQISSEVPQNLSASRPQDRQFILSSKKLLLSDSGFYLCARANEGTEAFFGQGTRLTVV.

This chain uses TRBV7-2 with TRBJ1-1; no clear D. With 1 base removed from V and 4 bases from J, the gap between germline ends came to 7 bases. The germline CDR1 and CDR2 sequences are SGHTA and FQGNSA. This CDR3 is built from 13 residues. CDR3 in amino acids: CASSLGLGTEAFF. The DNA for the CDR3 is TGTGCCAGCAGCTTAGGACTGGGCACTGAAGCTTTCTTT.

This clone has more than one count but fewer than ten. This chain connects TRBV25-1 to TRBJ1-1; unclear D gene. The CDR3 has 15 residues. The germline V gene has CDR1 MGHDK and CDR2 SYGVNS. The V and J ends lost 5 bases and 5 bases respectively, with 18 bases between them. For the CDR3, the DNA is TGTGCCAGCAGTTCCTGGGTGGGCGTTAGGACTGAAGCTTTCTTT. It is translated as CASSSWVGVRTEAFF.

The chain couples TRBV28 to TRBJ1-5; TRBD1 is a possible D gene (5 bases). This CDR3 has 16 residues. V was cut by 7 bases and J by 2 bases, with 18 bases left in between. CDR1 is MDHEN and CDR2 is SYDVKM in the germline V gene. The CDR3 DNA is TGTGCCAGCATGAGGTTTGGGACGGTCGGCAATCAGCCCCAGCATTTT. This encodes CASMRFGTVGNQPQHF. The variable domain in full, completed from reference TRBV28 and TRBJ1-5, reads DVKVTQSSRYLVKRTGEKVFLECVQDMDHENMFWYRQDPGLGLRLIYFSYDVKMKEKGDIPEGYSVSREKKERFSLILESASTNQTSMYLCASMRFGTVGNQPQHFGDGTRLSIL.

V is TRBV5-8 and J is TRBJ1-2; D uncertain. This CDR3 has 15 residues. The V gene lost 3 bases and the J gene lost 5 bases, with 17 bases spanning the gap. Looked up from germline, CDR1 is SGHTS and CDR2 is YDEGEE. The CDR3 sequence is CASSWPWRAAYGYTF. CDR3 nucleotide sequence: TGTGCCAGCAGCTGGCCGTGGCGGGCCGCGTATGGCTACACCTTC.

The rearrangement uses TRBV28 and TRBJ2-7; no definite D call. The germline gives CDR1 MDHEN, CDR2 SYDVKM. This CDR3 has 13 amino acids. Trimming cost V 2 bases and J 3 bases, with 8 bases left between them. CDR3 region: CASSLDGNYEQYF. The CDR3 DNA is TGTGCCAGCAGTTTAGACGGAAACTACGAGCAGTACTTC.

The rearrangement joins TRBV6-1 to TRBJ2-5; D remains ambiguous. Germline CDR1 and CDR2: MNHNS and SASEGT. V lost 3 bases to trimming and J lost 0 bases, with 11 bases between them. The CDR3 spans 15 residues. CDR3: CASSEDQLNQETQYF. The CDR3 DNA reads TGTGCCAGCAGTGAGGACCAGCTGAACCAAGAGACCCAGTACTTC.

The genes are TRBV25-1 and TRBJ1-5, with D perhaps TRBD1 (6 bases). V lost 3 bases and J 6 bases, leaving 12 bases between the germline ends. Germline V gene sequence: CDR1 MGHDK, CDR2 SYGVNS. CDR3 size: 14 residues. CDR3 amino acids: CASSEMGAGQPQHF. The CDR3 coding sequence is TGTGCCAGCAGTGAGATGGGGGCTGGTCAGCCCCAGCATTTT.

The chain uses TRBV5-4 and TRBJ2-3, with 10 positions matching TRBD2. The V gene end was trimmed by 4 bases and the J gene end by 4 bases; junction bases not matched to a gene: 6. The CDR3 extends over 15 amino acids. CDR1 SGHNT and CDR2 YYREEE come from the germline V gene (reference sequence). CDR3 in DNA: TGTGCCAGCAGCAATGAACTAGCGGGACCAGATACGCAGTATTTT. This codes for CASSNELAGPDTQYF.

This clone was recorded only once. The chain recombines TRBV23-1 with TRBJ2-7; D is undetermined. TRBV23-1 is recorded as an ORF, its role being uncertain. This CDR3 spans 14 amino acids. Trimming took off 4 bases at V and 2 bases at J, with 12 bases between the two ends. The CDR3 DNA follows: TGCGCCAGCAGTCTTCCAGTGGGTACCTACGAGCAGTACTTC. Residues: CASSLPVGTYEQYF.